These 30 T cell receptor beta chains share one sample of origin, sequenced in a study of cytomegalovirus exposure and HLA in healthy donors. The PCR made use of 60 Vbeta and 13 Jbeta primers. Here immunoSEQ multiplex PCR was the method, and the copy in TCRdb shows in-frame clones only, minus some. Of tens of thousands of clones listed, around 84% are singletons. Sequenced input: PBMCs. These receptors originate from a middle-aged man in good health and CMV-seronegative.

CDR3 protein: CASSPGTGLSGANVLTF. The CDR3 nucleotides are TGTGCCAGCAGCCCCGGGACAGGATTATCTGGGGCCAACGTCCTGACTTTC. The J gene is TRBJ2-6, the V gene TRBV7-3, with 8 positions matching TRBD1. The length of the CDR3 is 17 residues. Trimming took 5 bases from V and 1 from J; bases not matched to a gene: 7. Germline CDR1 reads SGHTA; CDR2 reads FQGTGA.

The chain combines TRBV2 with TRBJ1-5, with D possibly matching TRBD1 (6 bases). V lost 10 bases, J lost 0 bases, and 13 bases lay in between. The CDR3 contains 14 residues. Germline V gene lookup returns CDR1 SNHLY and CDR2 FYNNEI. In DNA, the CDR3 is TGTGCCACCCGGGACACCAATAGCAATCAGCCCCAGCATTTT. Amino acids: CATRDTNSNQPQHF. Complete variable domain (other parts from reference TRBV2 and TRBJ1-5): EPEVTQTPSHQVTQMGQEVILRCVPISNHLYFYWYRQILGQKVEFLVSFYNNEISEKSEIFDDQFSVERPDGSNFTLKIRSTKLEDSAMYFCATRDTNSNQPQHFGDGTRLSIL.

The chain combines TRBV19 with TRBJ1-5, with 9 bases aligning to TRBD1. Unmatched junction bases numbered 5, after V lost 4 bases and J lost 4 bases. The germline V gene has CDR1 LNHDA and CDR2 SQIVND (reference sequence). CDR3 length: 15 amino acids. CDR3 loop: CASSRGQGQNQPQHF. CDR3 coding DNA: TGTGCCAGTAGTAGGGGACAGGGTCAAAATCAGCCCCAGCATTTT.

This chain links TRBV28 with TRBJ1-1, with 8 bases that match TRBD1. Germline V gene sequence: CDR1 MDHEN, CDR2 SYDVKM. This CDR3 has 15 amino acids. Trimming removed 4 bases from V and 1 base from J; junction bases left unmatched: 5. CDR3 in DNA: TGTGCCAGCAGTTCCCGGGACAGGAAGAACACTGAAGCTTTCTTT. It translates to CASSSRDRKNTEAFF.

This chain connects TRBV30 to TRBJ2-5; D is ambiguous. V lost 1 base to trimming and J lost 7 bases, with 10 bases between them. There are 12 residues in the CDR3. Germline CDR1 reads GTSNPN; CDR2 reads SVGIG (reference sequence). The CDR3 DNA is TGTGCCTGGAGTGAGAACCCAGGGACCCAGTACTTC. The encoded protein is CAWSENPGTQYF.

The rearrangement uses TRBV19 and TRBJ1-2; a possible D gene is TRBD1 (6 bases). V was trimmed by 4 bases and J by 4 bases, leaving 10 bases between them. This CDR3 is 13 amino acids long. CDR1 and CDR2 (germline): LNHDA, SQIVND (reference sequence). In DNA, the CDR3 is TGTGCCAGTAGTACACGGACAGCCTATGGCTACACCTTC. It yields the protein CASSTRTAYGYTF.

The rearrangement joins TRBV30 to TRBJ2-5; TRBD1 aligns across 11 bases. The last part of the DNA fits TRBJ2-7 better; the J call may be wrong. Germline CDR1 GTSNPN, CDR2 SVGIG (reference sequence). The CDR3 runs 14 residues. CDR3 nucleotide sequence: TGTGCCTGGAGTAGGGACAGGGGGAGGTACGAGCAGTACTTC. Translating gives CAWSRDRGRYEQYF.

The genes are TRBV15 and TRBJ2-5; D perhaps matches TRBD2 (6 bases). The last part of the DNA fits TRBJ2-7 better; the J call may be wrong. The CDR3 sequence is 15 residues long. Germline CDR1 is LNHNV and CDR2 is YYDKDF (reference sequence). CDR3 nucleotides: TGTGCCACCAGCACCTCGCTAGGAGGGGCCCACGAGCAGTACTTC. Amino acid sequence: CATSTSLGGAHEQYF.

This clone appeared a single time. The CDR3 nucleotides are TGTGCCAGCAGCGCACGGACTAGAGTAGGCAATGAGCAGTTCTTC. Protein sequence: CASSARTRVGNEQFF. This sequence joins TRBV7-9 and TRBJ2-1; the match to TRBD2 covers 7 bases. The CDR3 is 15 amino acids. J lost 6 bases, V lost 5 bases, and 10 bases had no gene match. Germline V gene data show CDR1 as SEHNR and CDR2 as FQNEAQ (reference sequence).

The V and J genes are TRBV15 and TRBJ2-3, with D perhaps matching TRBD2 (5 bases). Germline V gene sequence: CDR1 LNHNV, CDR2 YYDKDF (reference sequence). V lost 7 bases and J lost 1, with 9 bases in between. This CDR3 has 13 residues. The CDR3 loop reads CATKAGGTDTQYF. In DNA, the CDR3 is TGTGCCACCAAGGCCGGGGGCACAGATACGCAGTATTTT.

The genes are TRBV7-9 and TRBJ1-2; 9 nucleotides agree with TRBD1. The CDR3 has 14 residues. With 4 bases clipped from V and 5 bases from J, the junction kept 5 bases outside the gene matches. Per germline, CDR1 SEHNR and CDR2 FQNEAQ (reference sequence). CDR3 sequence reads: CASSSSGQGYGYTF. For the CDR3, the DNA is TGTGCCAGCAGCTCCTCTGGACAGGGGTATGGCTACACCTTC.

The J gene is TRBJ1-2, the V gene TRBV4-1; D remains ambiguous. In germline, CDR1 is MGHRA, CDR2 YSYEKL. This CDR3 is built from 16 residues. Trimming cost V 0 bases and J 8 bases, with 19 bases left between them. For the CDR3, the DNA is TGCGCCAGCAGCCAAGAGGGGTCCGGGGTATTGAGAGGCTACACCTTC. It translates to CASSQEGSGVLRGYTF.

CDR3 DNA: TGTGCCAGCAGTTACTCGGTGGAAGCGGGTGGGACGCAGTATTTT. Its translation: CASSYSVEAGGTQYF. The rearrangement links TRBV6-5 to TRBJ2-3; D possibly corresponds to TRBD2 (6 bases). Germline CDR1 reads MNHEY; CDR2 reads SVGAGI. The V gene lost 0 bases and the J gene lost 9 bases, with 16 bases spanning the gap. CDR3 length: 15 amino acids.

This sequence joins TRBV5-1 and TRBJ2-1; TRBD1 matches 7 bases. The CDR3 covers 16 residues. Trimming at V came to 5 bases and at J to 4 bases, leaving 12 bases not matched to a gene. Per germline, CDR1 SGHRS and CDR2 YFSETQ. The CDR3 DNA is TGCGCCAGCAGGGCCGACAGGGTCTCTCCTTACAATGAGCAGTTCTTC. It yields the protein CASRADRVSPYNEQFF.

This clone appeared a few times. This chain links TRBV2 with TRBJ2-1, with D possibly TRBD1 on 5 matching bases. Trimming removed 8 bases from V and 6 bases from J, with 26 bases in between. In germline, CDR1 is SNHLY, CDR2 FYNNEI. The CDR3 runs 17 residues. CDR3 loop: CASDNQGGATLRNEQFF. CDR3 coding DNA: TGTGCCAGCGATAACCAAGGTGGGGCTACGCTACGCAATGAGCAGTTCTTC.

V gene TRBV29-1 combines with J gene TRBJ2-1, with 12 bases matching TRBD2. This CDR3 has 14 residues. After removal of 4 bases from V and 8 bases from J, the junction contained 6 bases not matched to a gene. The germline V gene encodes CDR1 SQVTM and CDR2 ANQGSEA. In DNA form, the CDR3 reads TGCAGCGTTGCCCCTAGCGGGAGGGGTTATGAGCAGTTCTTC. Its protein is CSVAPSGRGYEQFF.

The chain carries TRBV29-1 and TRBJ2-5, with D possibly matching TRBD1 (5 bases). Germline values: CDR1 SQVTM, CDR2 ANQGSEA. The CDR3 runs 14 residues. V shed 5 bases and J shed 3 bases, with 16 bases lying between them. The CDR3 reads CSVTILRAKETQYF. In DNA, the CDR3 is TGCAGCGTTACTATCCTCAGGGCAAAAGAGACCCAGTACTTC. Full variable domain (outside the CDR3, taken from reference TRBV29-1 and TRBJ2-5): SAVISQKPSRDICQRGTSLTIQCQVDSQVTMMFWYRQQPGQSLTLIATANQGSEATYESGFVIDKFPISRPNLTFSTLTVSNMSPEDSSIYLCSVTILRAKETQYFGPGTRLLVL.

Points on this clone: At the DNA level, this CDR3 is encoded by other sequences in the same sample as well. J is TRBJ1-1 and V is TRBV5-6, with D possibly being TRBD1 (6 bases). V was trimmed by 4 bases and J by 4 bases, leaving 14 bases between them. CDR1 and CDR2 (germline): SGHDT, YYEEEE. The CDR3 extends over 14 amino acids. CDR3 sequence: CASSATRGFTEAFF. CDR3 bases: TGTGCCAGCAGCGCAACCAGGGGTTTCACTGAAGCTTTCTTT.

The gene calls are TRBV14 and TRBJ1-6; possibly TRBD1 for D (5 bases). CDR1 is SGHDN and CDR2 is FVKESK in the germline V gene. This CDR3 is 13 amino acids long. V was pared by 0 bases and J by 11 bases, with 8 bases between. The CDR3 nucleotides are TGTGCCAGCAGCCAAGAATGGGGGGCACCCCTCCACTTT. Translation gives CASSQEWGAPLHF. The full variable domain, in which reference TRBV14 and TRBJ1-6 provide the parts outside the CDR3, is EAGVTQFPSHSVIEKGQTVTLRCDPISGHDNLYWYRRVMGKEIKFLLHFVKESKQDESGMPNNRFLAERTGGTYSTLKVQPAELEDSGVYFCASSQEWGAPLHFGNGTRLTVT.

The rearrangement joins TRBV27 to TRBJ2-2, with 7 bases matching TRBD2. This CDR3 comprises 17 residues. The V and J ends lost 0 bases and 5 bases, in that order; junction bases with no gene match: 9. In germline, CDR1 is MNHEY, CDR2 SMNVEV (reference sequence). CDR3 sequence reads: CASSLSLREAGTGELFF. CDR3 nucleotides: TGTGCCAGCAGTTTATCCCTCCGGGAGGCCGGGACCGGGGAGCTGTTTTTT.

This clone was found once. The V and J genes are TRBV7-6 and TRBJ2-3; a weak D match, TRBD2 (6 bases). V lost 8 bases and J lost 0, with 9 bases in between. Germline values: CDR1 SGHVS, CDR2 FNYEAQ. The CDR3 extends over 13 amino acids. Here the CDR3 DNA reads TGTGCCAGCCGAGCGGGCAGCACAGATACGCAGTATTTT. Translated, it gives CASRAGSTDTQYF.

The gene calls are TRBV4-1 and TRBJ2-5, with TRBD2 matching over 10 bases. V lost 5 bases and J lost 5; bases outside the gene matches: 5. Germline V gene sequence: CDR1 MGHRA, CDR2 YSYEKL. The CDR3 is 14 residues long. In DNA, the CDR3 is TGCGCCAGCAGCGGGCTAGCGGGAGTTGAGACCCAGTACTTC. Encoded protein: CASSGLAGVETQYF.

The rearrangement links TRBV10-3 to TRBJ2-7; 9 bases fit TRBD1. V shed 4 bases and J 1 base; nucleotides not matched to a gene: 5. Germline loops: CDR1 ENHRY, CDR2 SYGVKD. The CDR3 length is 15 residues. For the CDR3, the DNA is TGTGCCATCAGTGGACCCGGGACAGGGTCCTACGAGCAGTACTTC. Residues: CAISGPGTGSYEQYF.

V gene TRBV28 combines with J gene TRBJ2-1; 10 nucleotides match TRBD2. V lost 2 bases to trimming and J lost 8 bases; unmatched junction nucleotides: 9. Germline CDR1 MDHEN, CDR2 SYDVKM. The CDR3 spans 16 residues. CDR3 protein: CASSLGVLAGVDEQFF. The CDR3 nucleotides read TGTGCCAGCAGTTTAGGGGTCCTAGCGGGAGTCGATGAGCAGTTCTTC.

This sequence joins TRBV7-2 and TRBJ1-1; TRBD1 aligns across 10 bases. This CDR3 has 13 amino acids. Germline lookup yields CDR1 SGHTA and CDR2 FQGNSA. The V gene end was trimmed by 5 bases and the J gene end by 4 bases; junction bases not matched to a gene: 1. CDR3 DNA sequence: TGTGCCAGCAGCCGGGACAGGGGCACTGAAGCTTTCTTT. Encoded protein: CASSRDRGTEAFF.

The chain carries TRBV5-1 and TRBJ1-1; 9 bases match TRBD1. The CDR3 length is 15 residues. Looked up from germline, CDR1 is SGHRS and CDR2 is YFSETQ. The V gene end was trimmed by 1 base and the J gene end by 5 bases; junction bases not matched to a gene: 6. This chain's CDR3 is CASSLSTGGRTEAFF. The CDR3 DNA reads TGCGCCAGCAGCTTGTCAACAGGGGGCAGGACTGAAGCTTTCTTT.

This clone was observed a handful of times. The chain couples TRBV5-1 to TRBJ2-3; 10 bases agree with TRBD1. From germline, CDR1 is SGHRS and CDR2 YFSETQ. The CDR3 is made up of 14 amino acids. V dropped 6 bases and J dropped 2; count of bases not matched to a gene: 3. The CDR3 DNA reads TGCGCCAGCAAGGGGACAGGGGACACAGATACGCAGTATTTT. Residues: CASKGTGDTDTQYF.

The V and J genes are TRBV30 and TRBJ2-1, with D maybe TRBD2 (6 bases). V shed 4 bases and J shed 0 bases, with 10 bases lying between them. CDR1 is GTSNPN, CDR2 SVGIG, per germline (reference sequence). The CDR3 contains 14 residues. The chain's CDR3 is CAWTSVRSYNEQFF. DNA for the CDR3: TGTGCCTGGACTAGCGTACGCTCCTACAATGAGCAGTTCTTC.

The chain recombines TRBV28 with TRBJ1-4, with D maybe TRBD1 (5 bases). Germline assignment: CDR1 MDHEN and CDR2 SYDVKM. There are 16 residues in the CDR3. Trimming stripped 7 bases from V and 6 bases from J, with 21 bases between. The CDR3 here is CASTPLSGRRYEKLFF. In DNA form, the CDR3 reads TGTGCCAGCACCCCCCTATCAGGGCGAAGATATGAAAAACTGTTTTTT. The full variable domain, rest sourced from reference TRBV28 and TRBJ1-4, is DVKVTQSSRYLVKRTGEKVFLECVQDMDHENMFWYRQDPGLGLRLIYFSYDVKMKEKGDIPEGYSVSREKKERFSLILESASTNQTSMYLCASTPLSGRRYEKLFFGSGTQLSVL.

The chain uses TRBV4-2 and TRBJ2-1; 11 bases agree with TRBD1. V lost 1 base and J lost 5; bases outside the gene matches: 7. The CDR3 has 17 amino acids. Germline lookup yields CDR1 LGHNA and CDR2 YNFKEQ. The CDR3 reads CASSQGTGGQLNNEQFF. CDR3 sequence (DNA): TGTGCCAGCAGCCAAGGGACAGGGGGCCAACTGAACAATGAGCAGTTCTTC.